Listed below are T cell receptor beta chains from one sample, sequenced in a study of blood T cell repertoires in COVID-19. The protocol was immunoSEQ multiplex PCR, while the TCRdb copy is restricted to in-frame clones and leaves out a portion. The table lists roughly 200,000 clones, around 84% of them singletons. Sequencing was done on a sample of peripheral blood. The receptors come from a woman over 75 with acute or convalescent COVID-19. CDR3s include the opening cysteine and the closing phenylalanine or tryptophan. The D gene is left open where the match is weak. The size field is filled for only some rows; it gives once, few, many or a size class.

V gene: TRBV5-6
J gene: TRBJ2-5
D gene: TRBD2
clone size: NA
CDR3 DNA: TGTGCCAGCAGCTCTTTGACTAGCGGGAAAAGAGAGACCCAGTACTTC
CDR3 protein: CASSSLTSGKRETQYF

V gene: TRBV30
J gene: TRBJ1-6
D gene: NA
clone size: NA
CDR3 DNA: TGTGCCTGGAGTGTCGGGGGAAGCTCCTATAATTCACCCCTCCACTTT
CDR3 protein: CAWSVGGSSYNSPLHF

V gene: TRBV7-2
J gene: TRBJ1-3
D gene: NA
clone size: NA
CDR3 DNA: TGTGCCAGCAGCGGAGACGGAAACACCATATATTTT
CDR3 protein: CASSGDGNTIYF

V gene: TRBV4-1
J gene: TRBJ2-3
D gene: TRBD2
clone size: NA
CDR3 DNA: TGCGCCAGCAGCCAAGATGCGGGGGGTACAGATACGCAGTATTTT
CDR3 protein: CASSQDAGGTDTQYF

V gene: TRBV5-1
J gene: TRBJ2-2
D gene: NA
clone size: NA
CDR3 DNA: TGCGCCAGCAGCTTGTTGGGCCAGAACACCGGGGAGCTGTTTTTT
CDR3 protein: CASSLLGQNTGELFF

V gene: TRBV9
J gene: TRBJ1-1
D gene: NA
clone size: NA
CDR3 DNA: TGTGCCAGCAGCGTGGAGGGGACGACCACTGAAGCTTTCTTT
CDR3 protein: CASSVEGTTTEAFF

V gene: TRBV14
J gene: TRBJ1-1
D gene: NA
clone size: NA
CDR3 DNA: TGTGCCAGCAGCCAAGATTGGCGGGGAGAAGCTTTCTTT
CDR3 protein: CASSQDWRGEAFF

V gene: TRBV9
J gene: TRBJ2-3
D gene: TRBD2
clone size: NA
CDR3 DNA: TGTGCCAGCAGCGTATCGAGCGGGAGTGTCTCAGATACGCAGTATTTT
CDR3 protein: CASSVSSGSVSDTQYF

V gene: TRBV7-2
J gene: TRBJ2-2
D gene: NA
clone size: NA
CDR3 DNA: TGTGCCAGCAGCTTAGGGGCCCCCGGGGAGCTGTTTTTT
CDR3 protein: CASSLGAPGELFF

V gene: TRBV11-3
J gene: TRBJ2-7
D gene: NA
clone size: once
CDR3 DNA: TGTGCCAGCAGCATAAATCCGGGGAGCTCCTACGAGCAGTACTTC
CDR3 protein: CASSINPGSSYEQYF

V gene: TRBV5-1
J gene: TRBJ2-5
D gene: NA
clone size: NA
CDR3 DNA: TGCGCCAGCAAACGGGCGTGGGGGCCGGAGACCCAGTACTTC
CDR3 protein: CASKRAWGPETQYF

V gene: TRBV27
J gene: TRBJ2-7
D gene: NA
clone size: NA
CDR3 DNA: TGTGCCAGCAGTTTAGATGGTATGAGAAGGAGCTCCTACGAGCAGTACTTC
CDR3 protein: CASSLDGMRRSSYEQYF

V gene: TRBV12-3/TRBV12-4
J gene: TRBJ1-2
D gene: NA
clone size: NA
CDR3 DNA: TGTGCCAGCAGTTTATCTGACTATGGCTACACCTTC
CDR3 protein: CASSLSDYGYTF

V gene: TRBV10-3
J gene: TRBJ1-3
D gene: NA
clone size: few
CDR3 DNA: TGTGCCATCGGAGGGGGGGATTGGGACACCATATATTTT
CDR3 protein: CAIGGGDWDTIYF

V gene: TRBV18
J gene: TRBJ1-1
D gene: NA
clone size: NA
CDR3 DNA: TGTGCCAGCTCTCCGACAGGAATGAACACTGAAGCTTTCTTT
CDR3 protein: CASSPTGMNTEAFF

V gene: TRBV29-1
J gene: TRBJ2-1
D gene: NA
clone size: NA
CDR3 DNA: TGCAGCGTTGCCCCCCTTCTTTACAATGAGCAGTTCTTC
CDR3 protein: CSVAPLLYNEQFF

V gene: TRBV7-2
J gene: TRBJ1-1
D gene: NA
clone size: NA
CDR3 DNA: TGTGCCAGCAGCTTGGACAGAGCAAGGAACACTGAAGCTTTCTTT
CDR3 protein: CASSLDRARNTEAFF

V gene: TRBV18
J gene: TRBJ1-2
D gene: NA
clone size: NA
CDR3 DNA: TGTGCCAGCTCACCCTCGGAGGGCTATGGCTACACCTTC
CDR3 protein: CASSPSEGYGYTF

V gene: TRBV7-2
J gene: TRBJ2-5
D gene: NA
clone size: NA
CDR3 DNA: TGTGCCAGCAGCTTGGCGGGGGCGCAAGAGACCCAGTACTTC
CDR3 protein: CASSLAGAQETQYF

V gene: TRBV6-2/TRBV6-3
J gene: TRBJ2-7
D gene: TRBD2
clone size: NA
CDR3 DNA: TGTGCCAGCACCCCGGCCGGGAGGAGTCCCTACGAGCAGTACTTC
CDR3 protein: CASTPAGRSPYEQYF

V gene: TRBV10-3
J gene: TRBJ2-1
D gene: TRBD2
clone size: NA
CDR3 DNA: TGTGCCATCAGTTCGACTAGCGGGGGCTCCTGGAGCTCCTACAATGAGCAGTTCTTC
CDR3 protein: CAISSTSGGSWSSYNEQFF

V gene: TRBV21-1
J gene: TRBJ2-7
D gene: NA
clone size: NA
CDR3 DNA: TGTGCCAGCAGCAAACCGGGACAACTTTACGAGCAGTACTTC
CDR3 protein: CASSKPGQLYEQYF

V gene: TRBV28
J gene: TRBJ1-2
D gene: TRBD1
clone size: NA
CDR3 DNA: TGTGCCAGCAGCGACAGGGTCTATGGCTACACCTTC
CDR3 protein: CASSDRVYGYTF

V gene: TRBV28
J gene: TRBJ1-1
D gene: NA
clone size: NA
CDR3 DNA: TGTGCCAGCAGGGAGGGGTGGGGACCGACGAACACTGAAGCTTTCTTT
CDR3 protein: CASREGWGPTNTEAFF

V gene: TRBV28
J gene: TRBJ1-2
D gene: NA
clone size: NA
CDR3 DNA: TGTGCCAGCAGTTTAGCGGGGTTAGGCTACACCTTC
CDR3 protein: CASSLAGLGYTF

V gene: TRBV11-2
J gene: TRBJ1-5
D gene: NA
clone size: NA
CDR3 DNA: TGTGCCAGCAGCTCCGAGGTCAATTCGCAGCCCCAGCATTTT
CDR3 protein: CASSSEVNSQPQHF

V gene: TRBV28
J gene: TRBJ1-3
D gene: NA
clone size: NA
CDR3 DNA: TGTGCCAGCAGAAATAACGGGAACTCTGGAAACACCATATATTTT
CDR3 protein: CASRNNGNSGNTIYF

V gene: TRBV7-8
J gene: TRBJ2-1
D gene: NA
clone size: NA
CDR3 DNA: TGTGCCAGCAGCTCGTCCGAGACAAAACCCTCCCTAAGCTCCTACAATGAGCAGTTCTTC
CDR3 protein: CASSSSETKPSLSSYNEQFF

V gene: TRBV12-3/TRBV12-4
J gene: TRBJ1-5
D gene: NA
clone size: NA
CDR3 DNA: TGTGCCAGCAGTTGGACAGTTAATCAGCCCCAGCATTTT
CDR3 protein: CASSWTVNQPQHF

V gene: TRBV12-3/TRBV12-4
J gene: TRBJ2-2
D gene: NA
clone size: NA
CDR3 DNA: TGTGCCAGCAGTTTCCCGGGCGGGGAGCTGTTTTTT
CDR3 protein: CASSFPGGELFF

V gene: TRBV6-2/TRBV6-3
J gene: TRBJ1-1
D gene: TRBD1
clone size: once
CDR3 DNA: TGTGCCAGCAGTAGGTGGGCAGGGGGCGTATTCACTGAAGCTTTCTTT
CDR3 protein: CASSRWAGGVFTEAFF

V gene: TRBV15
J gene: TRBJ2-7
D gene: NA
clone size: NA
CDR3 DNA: TGTGCCACCAGCAGAGATAGTGGGGCCCACGAGCAGTACTTC
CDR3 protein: CATSRDSGAHEQYF

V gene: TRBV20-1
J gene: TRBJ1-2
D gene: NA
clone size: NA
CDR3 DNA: TGCAGTGCTAGCCCCAGCTATGGCTACACCTTC
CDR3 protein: CSASPSYGYTF

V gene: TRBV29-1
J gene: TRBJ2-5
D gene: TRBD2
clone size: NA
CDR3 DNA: TGCAGCGTGGGGGAGGGGACAGAGACCCAGTACTTC
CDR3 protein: CSVGEGTETQYF

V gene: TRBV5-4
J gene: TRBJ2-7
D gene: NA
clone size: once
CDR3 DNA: TGTGCCAGCAGCTTGCGGGGTTACGAGCAGTACTTC
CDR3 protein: CASSLRGYEQYF